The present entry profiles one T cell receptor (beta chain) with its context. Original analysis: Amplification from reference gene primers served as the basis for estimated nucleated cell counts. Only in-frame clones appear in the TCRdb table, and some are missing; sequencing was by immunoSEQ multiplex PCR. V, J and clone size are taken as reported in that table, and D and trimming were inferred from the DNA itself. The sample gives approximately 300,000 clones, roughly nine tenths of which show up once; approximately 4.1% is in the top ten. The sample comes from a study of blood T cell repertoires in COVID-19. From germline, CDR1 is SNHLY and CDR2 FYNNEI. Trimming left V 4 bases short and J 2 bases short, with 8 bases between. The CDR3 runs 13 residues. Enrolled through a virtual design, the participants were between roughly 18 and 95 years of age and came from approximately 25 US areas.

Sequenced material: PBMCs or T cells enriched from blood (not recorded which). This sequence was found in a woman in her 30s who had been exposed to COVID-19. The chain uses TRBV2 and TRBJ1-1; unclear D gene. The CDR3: CASSGEVNTEAFF. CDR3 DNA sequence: TGTGCCAGCAGTGGGGAGGTAAACACTGAAGCTTTCTTT.